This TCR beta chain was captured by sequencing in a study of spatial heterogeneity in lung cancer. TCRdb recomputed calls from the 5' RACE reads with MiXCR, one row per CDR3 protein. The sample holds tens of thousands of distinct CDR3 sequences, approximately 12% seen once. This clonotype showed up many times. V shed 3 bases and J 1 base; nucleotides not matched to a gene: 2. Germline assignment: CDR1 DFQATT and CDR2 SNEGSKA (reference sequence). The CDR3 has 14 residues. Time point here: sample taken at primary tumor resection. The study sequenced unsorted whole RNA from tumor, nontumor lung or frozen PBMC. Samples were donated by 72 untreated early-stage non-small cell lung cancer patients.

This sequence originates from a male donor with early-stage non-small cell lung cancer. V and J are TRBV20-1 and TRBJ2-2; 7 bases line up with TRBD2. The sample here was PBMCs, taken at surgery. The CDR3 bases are TGCAGTGCTAGGGAGCGGGAGAACACCGGGGAGCTGTTTTTT. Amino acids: CSARERENTGELFF.